Presented here are 17 T cell receptor beta chains from one specimen sequenced in a study of Ad26.COV2.S vaccination and SARS-CoV-2 variants. Regarding treatment: 19 received Ad26.COV2.S at low or high dose, single or two shots; about five received placebo; per-sample allocation not given. Samples analyzed were those drawn on day 63 after the first vaccine or placebo injection. The method was immunoSEQ multiplex PCR; TCRdb's version includes in-frame clones alone and lacks a portion of them. This table has 350,000 to 500,000 clones, approximately 92% appearing once. Sequencing used peripheral blood, obtained in a trial of Ad26.COV2.S vaccine versus placebo. The source is a person between 18 and 59 years old who received the Ad26.COV2.S COVID-19 vaccine or a placebo.

The chain uses TRBV7-9 and TRBJ2-3; 7 nucleotides match TRBD1. V was pared by 5 bases and J by 2 bases, with 7 bases of the junction left unmatched. Looked up from germline, CDR1 is SEHNR and CDR2 is FQNEAQ (reference sequence). The CDR3 covers 15 residues. CDR3 coding DNA: TGTGCCAGCAGCAGGGGACAGAGTTTCACAGATACGCAGTATTTT. It encodes CASSRGQSFTDTQYF. Combining the CDR3 with reference TRBV7-9 and TRBJ2-3 gives the whole variable domain DTGVSQNPRHKITKRGQNVTFRCDPISEHNRLYWYRQTLGQGPEFLTYFQNEAQLEKSRLLSDRFSAERPKGSFSTLEIQRTEQGDSAMYLCASSRGQSFTDTQYFGPGTRLTVL.

The chain joins TRBV4-1 to TRBJ2-1; 9 nucleotides match TRBD1. The length of the CDR3 is 13 residues. Germline CDR1 reads MGHRA; CDR2 reads YSYEKL. V trimming: 3 bases; J trimming: 8 bases; junction bases outside the gene matches: 2. The CDR3 sequence: CASSQWTGDEQFF. The DNA for the CDR3 is TGCGCCAGCAGCCAGTGGACAGGGGATGAGCAGTTCTTC.

The chain joins TRBV30 to TRBJ2-5, with 12 bases fitting TRBD1. Germline values: CDR1 GTSNPN, CDR2 SVGIG (reference sequence). The CDR3 consists of 13 residues. The junction had 6 bases not matched to a gene; V was cut back by 8 bases and J by 5 bases. The CDR3 region is CARGQGARETQYF. The CDR3 coding sequence is TGTGCCCGGGGACAGGGGGCTCGGGAGACCCAGTACTTC.

The chain uses TRBV25-1 and TRBJ2-7; D is uncertain. The V and J ends lost 3 bases and 4 bases respectively, with 4 bases between them. The CDR3 extends over 11 amino acids. The germline gives CDR1 MGHDK, CDR2 SYGVNS. The CDR3 here is CASSDNYEQYF. The CDR3 bases are TGTGCCAGCAGTGATAATTACGAGCAGTACTTC.

The chain combines TRBV28 with TRBJ1-5; D is perhaps TRBD1 (5 bases). CDR3 size: 15 residues. CDR1 and CDR2 (germline): MDHEN, SYDVKM. Trimming pared 7 bases from V and 0 bases from J, leaving 13 bases between. In nucleotides, the CDR3 is TGTGCCAGCATCCCGGGGGATTATAGCAATCAGCCCCAGCATTTT. Translating it yields CASIPGDYSNQPQHF.

The chain employs TRBV7-2 and TRBJ2-2; 7 nucleotides match TRBD1. CDR1 is SGHTA and CDR2 is FQGNSA in the germline V gene. The length of the CDR3 is 16 residues. The V and J ends lost 4 bases and 0 bases, in that order; junction bases with no gene match: 5. The CDR3 sequence: CASSSNDRANTGELFF. The CDR3 coding sequence is TGTGCCAGCAGCTCGAACGACAGGGCGAACACCGGGGAGCTGTTTTTT.

This clone was detected only once. The chain uses TRBV27 and TRBJ2-2; 8 positions match TRBD1. CDR3 length: 16 residues. The germline V gene has CDR1 MNHEY and CDR2 SMNVEV (reference sequence). The trim removed 6 bases at V and 7 bases at J, leaving 13 bases unmatched. CDR3 bases: TGTGCCAGCAGCCTAACGACAGGGGTATTTGGCGGGGAGCTGTTTTTT. It yields the protein CASSLTTGVFGGELFF.

The rearrangement joins TRBV30 to TRBJ1-5; the D is unclear. CDR3 size: 15 residues. The germline V gene encodes CDR1 GTSNPN and CDR2 SVGIG (reference sequence). The V and J ends lost 5 bases and 3 bases respectively, with 17 bases between them. The CDR3 DNA reads as TGTGCCTGGTCAGTGGGCCATGGAATCAATCAGCCCCAGCATTTT. It yields the protein CAWSVGHGINQPQHF.

This clone was found once. This rearrangement joins TRBV30 to TRBJ1-3; no clear D. Looked up from germline, CDR1 is GTSNPN and CDR2 is SVGIG (reference sequence). The length of the CDR3 is 15 residues. The V and J ends lost 0 bases and 4 bases respectively, with 13 bases between them. The CDR3 DNA sequence: TGTGCCTGGAGTGTACGGAAAGGCTCAGGAAACACCATATATTTT. It specifies CAWSVRKGSGNTIYF.

In nucleotides, the CDR3 is TGTGCCAGCAGCTTCGACAGGGCCAGCGAGCAGTACTTC. Protein sequence: CASSFDRASEQYF. The V and J genes are TRBV27 and TRBJ2-7, with 7 bases aligning to TRBD1. Germline V CDR1 and CDR2: MNHEY, SMNVEV (reference sequence). Trimming at V came to 6 bases and at J to 6 bases, leaving 8 bases not matched to a gene. CDR3 length: 13 amino acids.

The rearrangement joins TRBV29-1 to TRBJ2-7; maybe TRBD2 (5 bases). V was clipped by 5 bases and J by 5 bases, with 22 bases between them. Germline CDR1 and CDR2: SQVTM and ANQGSEA. This CDR3 contains 15 residues. CDR3 residues: CSVSVEGNPTNEQYF. As DNA, the CDR3 is TGCAGCGTTTCCGTAGAGGGTAATCCAACAAACGAGCAGTACTTC.

The V call is TRBV5-1, the J call TRBJ1-4; D possibly corresponds to TRBD1 (6 bases). The CDR3 length is 14 residues. The V end lost 2 bases, the J end lost 7 bases, and 12 bases lay between the germline ends. CDR1 is SGHRS and CDR2 is YFSETQ in the germline V gene. The CDR3 coding sequence is TGCGCCAGCAGCTTCACAGGGCCCGGTGAAAAACTGTTTTTT. This sequence encodes CASSFTGPGEKLFF.

This clone appeared once. The chain couples TRBV7-2 to TRBJ2-7, with 13 bases lining up with TRBD2. J lost 5 bases, V lost 5 bases, and 6 bases had no gene match. The length of the CDR3 is 15 residues. Germline V lookup: CDR1 SGHTA, CDR2 FQGNSA. The CDR3 nucleotides read TGTGCCAGCAGCCTGGGACTAGCGGGATCTGACGAGCAGTACTTC. Translated: CASSLGLAGSDEQYF. Full variable domain (remainder filled in from reference TRBV7-2 and TRBJ2-7): GAGVSQSPSNKVTEKGKDVELRCDPISGHTALYWYRQSLGQGLEFLIYFQGNSAPDKSGLPSDRFSAERTGGSVSTLTIQRTQQEDSAVYLCASSLGLAGSDEQYFGPGTRLTVT.

This chain joins TRBV3-1 (or the pseudogene TRBV3-2) and TRBJ1-2; tentatively, D is TRBD1 (5 bases). The germline CDR1 and CDR2 sequences are LGHDT and YNNKEL (reference sequence). Trimming stripped 4 bases from V and 6 bases from J, with 15 bases between. CDR3 length equals 14 residues. CDR3 sequence: CASSPVGWGDGYTF. DNA for the CDR3: TGTGCCAGCAGCCCCGTTGGATGGGGGGATGGCTACACCTTC.

The chain links TRBV20-1 to TRBJ2-7, with D perhaps matching TRBD1 (6 bases). The CDR3 loop spans 11 amino acids. The germline gives CDR1 DFQATT, CDR2 SNEGSKA (reference sequence). Trimming left V 6 bases short and J 12 bases short, with 18 bases between. CDR3 in DNA: TGCAGTGCCCTCAGGGGTGCCAGTCTGTACTTC. Amino acids: CSALRGASLYF.

The chain carries TRBV29-1 and TRBJ2-7, with D unclear. CDR1 is SQVTM and CDR2 is ANQGSEA in the germline V gene. Trimming left V 5 bases short and J 5 bases short, with 22 bases between. The CDR3 loop spans 15 amino acids. Here the CDR3 reads CSVTSGLARRHEQYF. For the CDR3, the DNA is TGCAGCGTTACCTCCGGGTTGGCCCGCAGACACGAGCAGTACTTC.

This chain uses TRBV25-1 with TRBJ1-1; D call uncertain. Trimming left V 2 bases short and J 1 base short, with 8 bases between. Germline V gene lookup returns CDR1 MGHDK and CDR2 SYGVNS. This CDR3 is built from 14 residues. The CDR3 sequence: CASSESPRNTEAFF. The CDR3 nucleotides read TGTGCCAGCAGTGAAAGTCCCCGGAACACTGAAGCTTTCTTT.